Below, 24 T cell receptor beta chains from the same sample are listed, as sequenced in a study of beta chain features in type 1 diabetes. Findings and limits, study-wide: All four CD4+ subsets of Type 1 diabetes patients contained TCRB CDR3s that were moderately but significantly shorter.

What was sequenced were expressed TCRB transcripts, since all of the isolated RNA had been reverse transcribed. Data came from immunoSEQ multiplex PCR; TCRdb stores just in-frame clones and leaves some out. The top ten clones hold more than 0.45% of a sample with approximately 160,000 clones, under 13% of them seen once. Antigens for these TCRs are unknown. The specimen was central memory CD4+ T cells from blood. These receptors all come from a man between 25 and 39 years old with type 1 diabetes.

The CDR3 region is CASSRGTLEAQYF. As DNA, the CDR3 is TGTGCCAGCAGCCGCGGGACCCTTGAGGCCCAGTACTTC. The rearrangement joins TRBV7-6 to TRBJ2-5, with TRBD2 as a possible D gene (6 bases). V shed 5 bases and J shed 9 bases, with 16 bases lying between them. CDR3 length: 13 amino acids. Germline V gene sequence: CDR1 SGHVS, CDR2 FNYEAQ.

The CDR3 sequence: CASSQQERETEAFF. CDR3 bases: TGTGCCAGCTCACAACAAGAGAGGGAGACTGAAGCTTTCTTT. The gene calls are TRBV18 and TRBJ1-1, with D unresolved. Germline V CDR1 and CDR2: KGHSH, LQKENI. Trimming took 4 bases from V and 5 from J, leaving 14 bases between them. The CDR3 spans 14 residues. The whole variable domain, filled in from reference TRBV18 and TRBJ1-1, reads NAGVMQNPRHLVRRRGQEARLRCSPMKGHSHVYWYRQLPEEGLKFMVYLQKENIIDESGMPKERFSAEFPKEGPSILRIQQVVRGDSAAYFCASSQQERETEAFFGQGTRLTVV.

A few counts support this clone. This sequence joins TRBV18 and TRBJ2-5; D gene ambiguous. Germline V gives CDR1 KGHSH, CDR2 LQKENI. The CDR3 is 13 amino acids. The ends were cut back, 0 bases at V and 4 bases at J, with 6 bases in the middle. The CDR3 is CASSPPRGETQYF. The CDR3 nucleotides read TGTGCCAGCTCACCACCGCGCGGAGAGACCCAGTACTTC.

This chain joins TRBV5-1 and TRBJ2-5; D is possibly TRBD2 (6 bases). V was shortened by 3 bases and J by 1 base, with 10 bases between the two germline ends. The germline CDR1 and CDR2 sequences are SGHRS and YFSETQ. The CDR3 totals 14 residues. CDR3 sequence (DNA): TGCGCCAGCAGCTACGGGACTGGCCAAGAGACCCAGTACTTC. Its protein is CASSYGTGQETQYF.

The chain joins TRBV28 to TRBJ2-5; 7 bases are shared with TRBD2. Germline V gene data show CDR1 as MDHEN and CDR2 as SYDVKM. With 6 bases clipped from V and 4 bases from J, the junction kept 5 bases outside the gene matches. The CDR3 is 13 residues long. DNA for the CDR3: TGTGCCAGCAGGTCACCGGGAGGAGAGACCCAGTACTTC. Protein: CASRSPGGETQYF.

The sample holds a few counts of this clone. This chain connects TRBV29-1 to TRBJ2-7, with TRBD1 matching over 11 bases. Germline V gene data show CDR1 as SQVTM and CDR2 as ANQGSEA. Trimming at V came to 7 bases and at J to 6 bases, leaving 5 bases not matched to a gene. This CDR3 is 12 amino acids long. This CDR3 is CSGGQGETEQYF. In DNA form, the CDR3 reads TGCAGCGGGGGACAGGGGGAGACCGAGCAGTACTTC.

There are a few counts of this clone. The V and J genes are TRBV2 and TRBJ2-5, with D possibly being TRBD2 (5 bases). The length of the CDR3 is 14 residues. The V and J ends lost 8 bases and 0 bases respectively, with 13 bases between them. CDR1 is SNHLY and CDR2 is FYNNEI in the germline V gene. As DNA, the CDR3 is TGTGCCAGCCAGGCGAGCGGCTACCAAGAGACCCAGTACTTC. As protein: CASQASGYQETQYF.

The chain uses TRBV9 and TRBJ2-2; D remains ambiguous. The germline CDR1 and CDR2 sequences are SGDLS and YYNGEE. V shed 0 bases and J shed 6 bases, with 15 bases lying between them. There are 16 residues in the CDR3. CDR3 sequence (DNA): TGTGCCAGCAGCGTAGGAGTGAGCAGAGCGTCCGGGGAGCTGTTTTTT. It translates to CASSVGVSRASGELFF.

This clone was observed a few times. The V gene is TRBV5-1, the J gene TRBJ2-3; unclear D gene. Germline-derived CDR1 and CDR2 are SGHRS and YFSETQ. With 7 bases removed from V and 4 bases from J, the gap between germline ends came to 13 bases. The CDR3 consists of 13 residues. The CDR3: CASGPSFSDTQYF. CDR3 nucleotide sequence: TGCGCCAGCGGGCCCTCGTTCTCAGATACGCAGTATTTT.

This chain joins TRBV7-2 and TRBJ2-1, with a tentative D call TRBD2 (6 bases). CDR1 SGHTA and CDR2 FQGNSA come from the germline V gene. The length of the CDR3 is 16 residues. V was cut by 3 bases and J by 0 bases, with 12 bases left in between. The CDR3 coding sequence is TGTGCCAGCAGCTTGGCCGGGGGTCTCTCCTACAATGAGCAGTTCTTC. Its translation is CASSLAGGLSYNEQFF.

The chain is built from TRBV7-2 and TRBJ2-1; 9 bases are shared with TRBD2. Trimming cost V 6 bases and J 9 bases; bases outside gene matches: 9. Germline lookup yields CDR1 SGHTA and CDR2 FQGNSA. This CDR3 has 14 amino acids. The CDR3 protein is CASSKASGTREQFF. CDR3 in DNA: TGTGCCAGCAGTAAGGCTAGCGGGACGCGTGAGCAGTTCTTC.

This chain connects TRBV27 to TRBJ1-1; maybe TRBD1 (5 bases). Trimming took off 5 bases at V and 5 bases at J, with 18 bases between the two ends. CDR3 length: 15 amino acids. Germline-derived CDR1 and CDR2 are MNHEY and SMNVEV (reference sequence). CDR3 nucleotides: TGTGCCAGCAGTCCCCACCTGACAGCAGTTACTGAAGCTTTCTTT. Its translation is CASSPHLTAVTEAFF.

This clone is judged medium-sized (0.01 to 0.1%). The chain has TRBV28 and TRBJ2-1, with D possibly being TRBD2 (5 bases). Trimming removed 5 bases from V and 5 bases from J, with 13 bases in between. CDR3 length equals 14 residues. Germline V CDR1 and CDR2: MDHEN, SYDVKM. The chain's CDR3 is CASSLRERHNEQFF. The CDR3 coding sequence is TGTGCCAGCAGTCTAAGGGAGAGGCACAATGAGCAGTTCTTC.

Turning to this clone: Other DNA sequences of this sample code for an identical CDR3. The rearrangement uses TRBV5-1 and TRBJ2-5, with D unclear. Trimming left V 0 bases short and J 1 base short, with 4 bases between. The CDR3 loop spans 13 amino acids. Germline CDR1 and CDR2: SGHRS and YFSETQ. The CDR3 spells CASSLGLQETQYF. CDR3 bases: TGCGCCAGCAGCTTGGGTCTCCAAGAGACCCAGTACTTC.

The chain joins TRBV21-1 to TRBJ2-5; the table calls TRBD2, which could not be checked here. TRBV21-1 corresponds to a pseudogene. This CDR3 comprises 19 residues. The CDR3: CASNTTGGTSGRAQETQYF. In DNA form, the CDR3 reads TGTGCCAGCAACACGACAGGCGGGACTAGCGGGAGGGCCCAAGAGACCCAGTACTTC.

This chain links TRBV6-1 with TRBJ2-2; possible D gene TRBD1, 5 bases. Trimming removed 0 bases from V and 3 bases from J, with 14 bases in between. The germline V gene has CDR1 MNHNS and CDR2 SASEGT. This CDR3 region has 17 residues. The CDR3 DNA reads TGTGCCAGCAGTGAAGCGCTTTGGCAGGGTGACACCGGGGAGCTGTTTTTT. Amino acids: CASSEALWQGDTGELFF.

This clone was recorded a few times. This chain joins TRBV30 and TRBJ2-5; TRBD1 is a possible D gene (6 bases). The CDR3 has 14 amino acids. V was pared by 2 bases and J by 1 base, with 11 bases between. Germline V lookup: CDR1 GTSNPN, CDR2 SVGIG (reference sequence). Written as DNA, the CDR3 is TGTGCCTGGAGTAGGGGGTACCTCCAAGAGACCCAGTACTTC. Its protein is CAWSRGYLQETQYF. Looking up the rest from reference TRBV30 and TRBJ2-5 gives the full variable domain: SQTIHQWPATLVQPVGSPLSLECTVEGTSNPNLYWYRQAAGRGLQLLFYSVGIGQISSEVPQNLSASRPQDRQFILSSKKLLLSDSGFYLCAWSRGYLQETQYFGPGTRLLVL.

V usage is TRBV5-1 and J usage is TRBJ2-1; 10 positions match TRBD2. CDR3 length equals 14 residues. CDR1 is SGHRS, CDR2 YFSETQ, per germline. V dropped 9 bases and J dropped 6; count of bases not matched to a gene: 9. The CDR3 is CATTSAGGPNEQFF. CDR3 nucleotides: TGCGCCACCACCTCAGCGGGAGGGCCCAATGAGCAGTTCTTC. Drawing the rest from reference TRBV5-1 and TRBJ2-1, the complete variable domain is KAGVTQTPRYLIKTRGQQVTLSCSPISGHRSVSWYQQTPGQGLQFLFEYFSETQRNKGNFPGRFSGRQFSNSRSEMNVSTLELGDSALYLCATTSAGGPNEQFFGPGTRLTVL.

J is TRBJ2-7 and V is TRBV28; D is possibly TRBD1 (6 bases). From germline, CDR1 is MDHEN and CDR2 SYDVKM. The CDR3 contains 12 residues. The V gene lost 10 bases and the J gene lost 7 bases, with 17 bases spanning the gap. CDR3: CAIRDTAWEQYF. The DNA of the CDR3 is TGTGCCATCCGGGACACCGCTTGGGAGCAGTACTTC.

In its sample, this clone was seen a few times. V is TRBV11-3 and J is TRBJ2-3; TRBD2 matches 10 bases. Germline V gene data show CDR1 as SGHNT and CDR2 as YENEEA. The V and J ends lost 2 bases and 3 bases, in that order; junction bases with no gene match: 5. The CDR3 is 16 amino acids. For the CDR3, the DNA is TGTGCCAGCAGCTTATCTAGCGGGAGTGGAACAGATACGCAGTATTTT. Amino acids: CASSLSSGSGTDTQYF.

The chain's CDR3 is CASSFGWGGGENEKLFF. The DNA for the CDR3 is TGTGCCAGCAGTTTTGGGTGGGGGGGCGGAGAGAATGAAAAACTGTTTTTT. This chain connects TRBV28 to TRBJ1-4; maybe TRBD1 (6 bases). V lost 3 bases, J lost 5 bases, and 19 bases lay in between. The germline CDR1 and CDR2 sequences are MDHEN and SYDVKM. There are 17 residues in the CDR3.

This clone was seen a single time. The CDR3 DNA reads as TGTGCCAGCAGCTCGGGACCGGGGGGCGAGCAGTACTTC. This translates into CASSSGPGGEQYF. This chain joins TRBV7-8 and TRBJ2-7; 7 nucleotides match TRBD2. Germline V gene lookup returns CDR1 SGHVS and CDR2 FQNEAQ. The length of the CDR3 is 13 residues. With 4 bases clipped from V and 6 bases from J, the junction kept 6 bases outside the gene matches. Based on the CDR3 plus reference TRBV7-8 and TRBJ2-7, the full variable domain is GAGVSQSPRYKVAKRGQDVALRCDPISGHVSLFWYQQALGQGPEFLTYFQNEAQLDKSGLPSDRFFAERPEGSVSTLKIQRTQQEDSAVYLCASSSGPGGEQYFGPGTRLTVT.

The CDR3 protein is CASSVEGQGRETQYF. The CDR3 bases are TGTGCCAGCAGCGTAGAGGGACAGGGTCGGGAGACCCAGTACTTC. The V gene is TRBV9, the J gene TRBJ2-5, with 9 bases aligning to TRBD1. Trimming at V came to 0 bases and at J to 5 bases, leaving 5 bases not matched to a gene. CDR1 is SGDLS and CDR2 is YYNGEE in the germline V gene. This CDR3 has 15 residues.

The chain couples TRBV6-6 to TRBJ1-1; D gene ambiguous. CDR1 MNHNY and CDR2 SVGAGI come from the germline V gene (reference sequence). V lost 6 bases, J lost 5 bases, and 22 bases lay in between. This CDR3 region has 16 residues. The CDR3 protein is CASSQSRGGRSTEAFF. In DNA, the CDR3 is TGTGCCAGCAGCCAAAGCCGGGGTGGAAGGAGTACTGAAGCTTTCTTT.